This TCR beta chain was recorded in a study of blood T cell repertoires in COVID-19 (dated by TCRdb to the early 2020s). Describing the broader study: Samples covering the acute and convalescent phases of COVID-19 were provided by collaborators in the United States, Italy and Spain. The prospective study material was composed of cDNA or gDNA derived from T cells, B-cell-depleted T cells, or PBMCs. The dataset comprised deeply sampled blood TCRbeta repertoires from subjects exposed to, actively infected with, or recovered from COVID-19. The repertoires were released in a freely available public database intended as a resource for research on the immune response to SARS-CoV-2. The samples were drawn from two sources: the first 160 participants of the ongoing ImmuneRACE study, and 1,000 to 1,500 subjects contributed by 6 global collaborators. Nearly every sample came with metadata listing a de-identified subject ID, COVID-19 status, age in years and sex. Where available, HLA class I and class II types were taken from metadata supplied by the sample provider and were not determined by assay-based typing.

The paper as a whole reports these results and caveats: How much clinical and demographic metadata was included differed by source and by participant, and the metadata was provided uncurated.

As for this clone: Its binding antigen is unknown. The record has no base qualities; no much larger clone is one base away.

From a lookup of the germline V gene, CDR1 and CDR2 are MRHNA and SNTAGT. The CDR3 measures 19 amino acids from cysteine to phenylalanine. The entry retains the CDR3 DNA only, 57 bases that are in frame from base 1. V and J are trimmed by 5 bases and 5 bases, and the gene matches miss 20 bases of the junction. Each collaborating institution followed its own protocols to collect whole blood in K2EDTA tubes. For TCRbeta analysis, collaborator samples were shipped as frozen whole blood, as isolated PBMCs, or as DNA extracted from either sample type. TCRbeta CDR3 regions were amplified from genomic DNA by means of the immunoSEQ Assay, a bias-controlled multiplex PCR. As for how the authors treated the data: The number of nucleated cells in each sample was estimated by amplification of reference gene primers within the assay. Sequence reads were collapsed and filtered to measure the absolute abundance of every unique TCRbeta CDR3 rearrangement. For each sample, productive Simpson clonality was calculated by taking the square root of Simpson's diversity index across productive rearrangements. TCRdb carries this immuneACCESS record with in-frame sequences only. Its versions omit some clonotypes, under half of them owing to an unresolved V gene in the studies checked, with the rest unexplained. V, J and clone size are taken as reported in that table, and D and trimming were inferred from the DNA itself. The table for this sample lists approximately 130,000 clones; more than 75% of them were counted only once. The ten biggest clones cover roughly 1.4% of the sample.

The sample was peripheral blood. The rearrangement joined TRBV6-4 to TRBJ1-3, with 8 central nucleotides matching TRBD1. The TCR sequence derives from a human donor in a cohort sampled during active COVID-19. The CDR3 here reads CASSFFPVPDRDRRNTIYF. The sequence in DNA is TGTGCCAGCAGTTTCTTTCCCGTACCGGACAGGGATAGGAGAAACACCATATATTTT.